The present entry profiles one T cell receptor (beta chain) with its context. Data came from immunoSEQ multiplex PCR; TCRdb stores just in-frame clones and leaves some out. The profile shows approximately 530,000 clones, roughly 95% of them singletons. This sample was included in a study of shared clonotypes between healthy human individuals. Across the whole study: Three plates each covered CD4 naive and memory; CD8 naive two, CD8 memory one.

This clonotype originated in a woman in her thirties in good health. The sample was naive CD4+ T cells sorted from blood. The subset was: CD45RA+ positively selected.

The CDR3 region is CASSNQLNGGELFF. Written as DNA, the CDR3 is TGTGCCAGTTCGAATCAACTCAATGGCGGGGAGCTGTTTTTT. The gene calls are TRBV7-7 and TRBJ2-2, with D uncertain. Germline CDR1 is SSHAT and CDR2 is FNYEAQ (reference sequence). V lost 9 bases to trimming and J lost 7 bases, with 18 bases between them. There are 14 residues in the CDR3.